This T cell receptor (beta chain) was profiled in a study of T cell changes during pregnancy in multiple sclerosis. Some clones are missing from TCRdb's copy, which holds only in-frame ones; the method was immunoSEQ multiplex PCR. This table has 35,000 to 45,000 clones, more than 85% appearing once. Germline V gives CDR1 LNHDA, CDR2 SQIVND (reference sequence). Trimming stripped 3 bases from V and 3 bases from J, with 3 bases between. The CDR3 has 12 amino acids. V gene TRBV19 combines with J gene TRBJ1-5; D is uncertain. This receptor was identified in a female donor in good health, enrolled as a control in a pregnancy study. The sequenced sample was CD4+ T cells from peripheral blood mononuclear cells, obtained after pregnancy. The CDR3 here is CASSINNQPQHF. The CDR3 DNA follows: TGTGCCAGTAGTATCAACAATCAGCCCCAGCATTTT.